Listed here is a single T cell receptor beta chain. Antigen: not known. Amplification used 60 Vbeta primers and 13 Jbeta primers. Here immunoSEQ multiplex PCR was the method, and the copy in TCRdb shows in-frame clones only, minus some. The sample has about 110,000 clones, about 84% seen once. The sample belongs to a study of cytomegalovirus exposure and HLA in healthy donors. Study-level background: Of the donors genotyped, a few hundred in all, 80% to 85% fell in the Caucasian-associated ancestry cluster.

General observations from the study: Diagnosis of cytomegalovirus status made by the classifier reportedly showed high specificity and sensitivity. Relative to the 666-donor mean, N-insertions were reportedly fewer in an Asian-associated ancestry cluster in a later analysis.

Healthy bone marrow donors made up the donor group. This CDR3 contains 13 residues. The V end lost 3 bases, the J end lost 8 bases, and 13 bases lay between the germline ends. In germline, CDR1 is KGHSH, CDR2 LQKENI. Material: PBMCs. The rearrangement uses TRBV18 and TRBJ1-2; no reliable D call. The sequence derives from a man in his thirties or forties in good health and CMV-seronegative. This CDR3 reads CASSPTGEGGYTF. The CDR3 DNA reads TGTGCCAGCTCACCCACCGGAGAAGGCGGCTACACCTTC.